Below, 5 T cell receptor beta chains from the same sample are listed, as sequenced in a study of shared clonotypes between healthy human individuals. TCRdb's table, derived via immunoSEQ multiplex PCR, lists solely in-frame clones and lacks some. Of fewer than 3 million clones in the sample, around 92% were seen once. The source material was naive CD4+ T cells from PBMCs. Subset: CD45RA+ positively selected. The receptor source for this set is a man between 18 and 35 years old in good health. Some clones in this sample may be carry-over from other donors' samples.

This clone was recorded once. The rearrangement joins TRBV5-4 to TRBJ1-3; D possibly corresponds to TRBD1 (5 bases). The CDR3 runs 14 residues. Trimming removed 4 bases from V and 2 bases from J, with 10 bases in between. The germline V gene encodes CDR1 SGHNT and CDR2 YYREEE (reference sequence). For the CDR3, the DNA is TGTGCCAGCAGCAACAGGAGTACTGGAAACACCATATATTTT. It is translated as CASSNRSTGNTIYF.

This sequence joins TRBV14 and TRBJ2-3, with TRBD1 identical over 9 bases. Germline assignment: CDR1 SGHDN and CDR2 FVKESK. The length of the CDR3 is 18 residues. The J segment lost 4 bases and the V segment lost 3 bases, leaving 14 bases of the junction unmatched. CDR3 nucleotide sequence: TGTGCCAGCAGCCACCCGAGGTCGGGACAGGGTTTGGCAGATACGCAGTATTTT. Encoded protein: CASSHPRSGQGLADTQYF.

The chain combines TRBV7-9 with TRBJ1-2; D perhaps matches TRBD1 (5 bases). This CDR3 region has 14 residues. In germline, CDR1 is SEHNR, CDR2 FQNEAQ (reference sequence). Trimming took off 2 bases at V and 4 bases at J, with 11 bases between the two ends. The chain's CDR3 is CASSLSAGPYGYTF. CDR3 coding DNA: TGTGCCAGCAGCTTAAGTGCAGGGCCCTATGGCTACACCTTC. The whole variable domain, filled in from reference TRBV7-9 and TRBJ1-2, reads DTGVSQNPRHKITKRGQNVTFRCDPISEHNRLYWYRQTLGQGPEFLTYFQNEAQLEKSRLLSDRFSAERPKGSFSTLEIQRTEQGDSAMYLCASSLSAGPYGYTFGSGTRLTVV.

V gene TRBV5-4 combines with J gene TRBJ2-1; D may be TRBD1 (5 bases). The germline V and J ends were trimmed by 0 bases and 2 bases, with 12 bases remaining between them. Germline V CDR1 and CDR2: SGHNT, YYREEE (reference sequence). This CDR3 has 16 residues. The CDR3 DNA reads as TGTGCCAGCAGCTTGGCCTTTCAGGGAACCTACAATGAGCAGTTCTTC. Its translation is CASSLAFQGTYNEQFF.

This clone was recorded once. DNA of the CDR3: TGCAGCGTTGAAGGCGACAGACTCTATGGCTACACCTTC. Amino acid sequence: CSVEGDRLYGYTF. This chain links TRBV29-1 with TRBJ1-2, with D perhaps matching TRBD1 (5 bases). V lost 1 base to trimming and J lost 4 bases, with 10 bases between them. This CDR3 is built from 13 residues. Germline lookup yields CDR1 SQVTM and CDR2 ANQGSEA. The variable domain in full, completed from reference TRBV29-1 and TRBJ1-2, reads SAVISQKPSRDICQRGTSLTIQCQVDSQVTMMFWYRQQPGQSLTLIATANQGSEATYESGFVIDKFPISRPNLTFSTLTVSNMSPEDSSIYLCSVEGDRLYGYTFGSGTRLTVV.